This T cell receptor beta chain is from a study of CD8+ T cells in alopecia areata. Study results and caveats: Affected scalp, especially in alopecia totalis/universalis, had a higher clonality than normal scalp did. Among patients, TCR sharing was less clear than in mice, a difference possibly due in part to HLA diversity in the patient population.

With respect to this clone: Its antigen is not identified.

The CDR3 contains 13 residues. The ends were cut back, 5 bases at V and 4 bases at J, with 10 bases in the middle. The sequencing template was cDNA reverse transcribed from extracted RNA. The data were produced by immunoSEQ multiplex PCR, yet TCRdb's version contains in-frame clones alone and is incomplete. Of 150,000 to 200,000 clones in the sample, 50% to 60% were seen once. The receptor comes from a human donor in good health. The chain combines TRBV23-1 with TRBJ2-3; D might be TRBD1 (5 bases). TRBV23-1 qualifies as an ORF whose function is uncertain. The sequencing input was CD4+ T cells sorted from blood. CDR3 bases: TGCGCCAGCAGTACTCCCAGGGCAGATACGCAGTATTTT. It translates to CASSTPRADTQYF.